The present entry profiles one TCR beta chain with its context. One entry per CDR3 protein results from TCRdb running MiXCR on the 5' RACE reads. The repertoire holds about 11,000 distinct CDR3 sequences, with more than 40% as singletons. The sequence derives from a female donor with breast cancer. What was sequenced was tumor-infiltrating naive CD4+ T cells sorted from the breast tumor. Subset indicated: naive CD4+ T cells, CD4+CD45RA+CD25-.

The CDR3 DNA reads TGTGCCAGCAGTTACCAAACTCCAGGGGGCGCTAAGGACATTCAGTACTTC. Its translation: CASSYQTPGGAKDIQYF. V and J are TRBV6-2 or TRBV6-3 and TRBJ2-4, with 8 bases fitting TRBD1. V was clipped by 2 bases and J by 8 bases; unmatched bases: 14. Looked up from germline, CDR1 is MNHEY and CDR2 is SVGEGT. There are 17 residues in the CDR3.